This record concerns one TCR beta chain sequence. The sample is drawn from a study of blood T cell repertoires in COVID-19. Participants came from about two dozen US areas, aged about 18 to 95 years. Shortly before study entry, within 2 weeks, exposed participants had met a COVID-19 case. Per the germline V gene, CDR1 is MNHEY and CDR2 is SMNVEV (reference sequence). The length of the CDR3 is 12 residues. J was trimmed by 8 bases and V by 2 bases; bases with no gene match: 0. Per the original methods: Reference gene primers were amplified, and this amplification served to estimate nucleated cell counts. Clones were read by immunoSEQ multiplex PCR, and TCRdb kept only the in-frame ones, dropping some. V and J calls and clone size come straight from that table; D and trimming were deduced from the DNA. The sample lists 250,000 or so clones, 88% occurring once.

Sequencing was carried out using PBMCs or T cells enriched from blood (not recorded which). The TCR comes from a woman aged 40 to 50 who had been exposed to COVID-19. The rearrangement joins TRBV27 to TRBJ2-1; 7 bases line up with TRBD2. The CDR3 reads CASSLGGDEQFF. Here the CDR3 DNA reads TGTGCCAGCAGTTTAGGGGGGGATGAGCAGTTCTTC.